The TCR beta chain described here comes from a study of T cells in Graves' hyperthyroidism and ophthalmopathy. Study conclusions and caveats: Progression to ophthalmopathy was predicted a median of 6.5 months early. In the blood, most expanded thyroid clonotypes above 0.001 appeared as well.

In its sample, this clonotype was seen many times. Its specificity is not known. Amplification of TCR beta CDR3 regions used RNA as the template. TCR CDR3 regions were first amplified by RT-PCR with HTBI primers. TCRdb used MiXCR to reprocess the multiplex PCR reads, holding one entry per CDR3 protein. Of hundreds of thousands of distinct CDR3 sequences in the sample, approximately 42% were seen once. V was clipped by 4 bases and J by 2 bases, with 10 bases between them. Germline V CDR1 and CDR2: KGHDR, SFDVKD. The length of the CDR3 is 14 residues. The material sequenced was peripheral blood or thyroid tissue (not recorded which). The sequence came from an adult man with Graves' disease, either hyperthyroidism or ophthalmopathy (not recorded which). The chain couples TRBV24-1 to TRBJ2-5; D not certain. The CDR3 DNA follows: TGTGCCACCAGTGACCCCGGTCGTCAAGAGACCCAGTACTTC. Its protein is CATSDPGRQETQYF.